This TCR beta chain was documented in a study of T-cell reconstitution after alpha-beta-depleted transplantation in children. Study-wide results and caveats: Approximately two months post-transplant, alpha-beta T cells reportedly originated from several hundred expanded graft clones. The main origin of T-cell counts and diversity one year after transplant was newly produced T cells.

Ten or more counts support this clonotype. Its antigen is currently unknown. A TCRbeta library incorporating unique molecular identifiers was prepared. In TCRdb, the PCR reads were re-called with MiXCR into one record per CDR3 protein. The sample shows approximately 500,000 distinct CDR3 sequences, about 10% of them seen only once. Trimming cost V 6 bases and J 3 bases; bases outside gene matches: 6. Looked up from germline, CDR1 is MNHNS and CDR2 is SASEGT. The CDR3 consists of 15 residues. The sequence came from a child aged 2-15 years with inherited bone marrow failure, due to receive a stem cell transplant. Specimen: PBMCs, collected before TCRalphabeta/CD19-depleted stem cell transplant. The chain carries TRBV6-1 and TRBJ2-4, with 9 nucleotides matching TRBD2. The CDR3 is CASSRSGRSKNIQYF. CDR3 in DNA: TGTGCCAGCAGCCGCAGCGGGAGGAGCAAAAACATTCAGTACTTC.